This T cell receptor beta chain was documented in a study of blood T cell repertoires in COVID-19. Study-level background: The analysed material was cDNA or gDNA that came from T cells, B-cell-depleted T cells, or PBMCs.

V lost 2 bases, J lost 5 bases, and 18 bases lay in between. Germline V gene sequence: CDR1 SEHNR, CDR2 FQNEAQ (reference sequence). The CDR3 totals 16 residues. In the source study's methods: Amplified reference gene primers provided the basis for estimating nucleated cell counts. The data were produced by immunoSEQ multiplex PCR, yet TCRdb's version contains in-frame clones alone and is incomplete. Clone size and the V and J calls come from that table; the DNA yielded D and trimming. Seen here are 120,000 or so clones, around nine tenths observed once, and the top ten hold 1.5% to 1.7%. The source material was peripheral blood. The chain carries TRBV7-9 and TRBJ1-1, with D perhaps TRBD1 (5 bases). This receptor was obtained from a human donor in a cohort sampled during active COVID-19. The CDR3 here is CASSLIIGQGGTEAFF. The CDR3 DNA follows: TGTGCCAGCAGCTTAATAATCGGGCAGGGTGGAACTGAAGCTTTCTTT.